This T cell receptor (beta chain) was sequenced during a study of T-cell reconstitution after alpha-beta-depleted transplantation in children listed by TCRdb under 2016. General notes on the study: Using TCR repertoire profiling, the study quantitatively followed how T-cell immune reconstitution unfolded in children after TCRalphabeta/CD19-depleted allogeneic hematopoietic cell transplantation.

Receptor amplification or capture employed PCR. The sample was run on an Illumina HiSeq 2500. TCR library preparation used molecular barcoding, with unique molecular identifiers applied to normalize quantification of the TCRbeta repertoire. The public sequencing data were trimmed at Q25 with fastp and processed into clonotypes with MiXCR by TCRdb, which kept only in-frame beta chains. For every CDR3 protein sequence, its rows merge into one entry that carries the most common genes and DNA. The sample table contains about 830,000 distinct CDR3 sequences; only one count was recorded for roughly 15% of them. The ten largest clones add up to roughly 5% of the sample. In light of the paper, this sample's treatment or condition label describes: allogeneic hematopoietic cell transplantation with graft depleted of TCRalphabeta T cells and CD19 B cells. TCRalphabeta/CD19-depleted allogeneic hematopoietic cell grafts were given to the transplant recipients, all of whom were children.

This clonotype has more than one count but fewer than ten. Its antigen target is currently unknown. No base quality values were provided; no much bigger clone lies one nucleotide off. Findings and caveats that apply to the study as a whole: The frequencies of hyperexpanded clones fell over the following months, and after one year, T-cell counts and TCRbeta diversity were mostly attributed to newly produced T cells. About two months after transplant, the apparently early recovery of alphabetaT-cell counts reportedly depended on just several hundred clones that had expanded rapidly and came from non-depleted graft cells. In some patients, the high TCRbeta diversity seen at day 60 was put down to recipient T cells and intrathymic progenitors that had survived conditioning.

The sample in question was PBMCs, mostly from graft donor cells, obtained 360 days after TCRalphabeta/CD19-depleted stem cell transplant. This clonotype originated in a male patient between 5 and 17 years old who had a stem cell transplant for acute lymphoblastic leukemia, so the T cells may come from the graft donor.

Here is the DNA: TGTGCCAGCAGCAGACAGGAAGCAGATACGCAGTATTTT. It translates to CASSRQEADTQYF. The chain is encoded by TRBV27 joined to TRBJ2-3; the best D guess is TRBD1, with 6 bases matching. Spanning cysteine to phenylalanine, the CDR3 consists of 13 amino acids. The DNA shown is the 39-base CDR3, in frame from base 1. Via the germline V gene (reference sequence), CDR1 is MNHEY and CDR2 SMNVEV. The junction shows trimming of 6 bases on V and 4 bases on J, plus 11 bases between the germline ends.